Below are 9 T cell receptor beta chains sequenced from a single sample in a study of cytomegalovirus exposure and HLA in healthy donors. This PCR relied on a set of 60 Vbeta primers and 13 Jbeta primers. The protocol was immunoSEQ multiplex PCR, while the TCRdb copy is restricted to in-frame clones and leaves out a portion. The table has some 150,000 clones, roughly 80% seen once. Material for sequencing was PBMCs. These receptors were taken from a woman in her twenties or thirties in good health and CMV-seropositive.

This clone was picked up one time. The chain has TRBV10-1 and TRBJ1-2; maybe TRBD1 (5 bases). V dropped 0 bases and J dropped 4 bases, with 21 bases sitting between them. CDR1 is WNHNN, CDR2 SYGVQD, per germline (reference sequence). CDR3 length: 18 residues. CDR3 DNA sequence: TGCGCCAGCAGTGAGTCCGTAGAGTTGGTACAGGTCCTCTATGGCTACACCTTC. Encoded protein: CASSESVELVQVLYGYTF.

This clone was seen a few times. The chain is built from TRBV4-1 and TRBJ2-3, with D perhaps TRBD2 (6 bases). Germline V gives CDR1 MGHRA, CDR2 YSYEKL. Trimming shortened V by 0 bases and J by 4 bases, and 8 bases separated the two germline ends. The length of the CDR3 is 14 residues. The CDR3 here is CASSQDRRADTQYF. The CDR3 coding sequence is TGCGCCAGCAGCCAAGATAGGAGGGCAGATACGCAGTATTTT.

The V gene is TRBV27, the J gene TRBJ1-6; D gene uncertain. Trimming left V 2 bases short and J 11 bases short, with 16 bases between. Germline V gene lookup returns CDR1 MNHEY and CDR2 SMNVEV (reference sequence). CDR3 length: 15 residues. The CDR3 region has the DNA TGTGCCAGCAGTTTAGTGCCGGGATTAATTGCACCCCTCCACTTT. Translation: CASSLVPGLIAPLHF.

V usage is TRBV6-6 and J usage is TRBJ1-1; D possibly corresponds to TRBD1 (5 bases). Trimming left V 2 bases short and J 1 base short, with 8 bases between. The CDR3 length is 14 residues. Germline assignment: CDR1 MNHNY and CDR2 SVGAGI (reference sequence). The CDR3 is CASSYHRWNTEAFF. The DNA for the CDR3 is TGTGCCAGCAGTTACCACAGGTGGAACACTGAAGCTTTCTTT.

In this sample, this clone turned up once. The rearrangement uses TRBV5-6 and TRBJ2-1; TRBD1 matches at 8 bases. This CDR3 comprises 15 residues. From germline, CDR1 is SGHDT and CDR2 YYEEEE. V was clipped by 2 bases and J by 2 bases; unmatched bases: 3. CDR3: CASSLWTGTYNEQFF. The DNA of the CDR3 is TGTGCCAGCAGCTTATGGACAGGGACCTACAATGAGCAGTTCTTC.

The rearrangement links TRBV7-3 to TRBJ1-1; possible D gene TRBD1, 5 bases. The CDR3 runs 13 residues. The germline V and J ends were trimmed by 5 bases and 7 bases, with 14 bases remaining between them. Germline V gene sequence: CDR1 SGHTA, CDR2 FQGTGA. CDR3 DNA: TGTGCCAGCAGCCAAAACTCGGACAATGAAGCTTTCTTT. Protein product: CASSQNSDNEAFF.

The chain has TRBV7-9 and TRBJ2-5; unclear D gene. Per the germline V gene, CDR1 is SEHNR and CDR2 is FQNEAQ (reference sequence). The CDR3 has 11 residues. V was shortened by 6 bases and J by 5 bases, with 7 bases between the two germline ends. The CDR3 nucleotides read TGTGCCAGCAGATTCAGGGAGACCCAGTACTTC. Its translation: CASRFRETQYF.

This chain links TRBV2 with TRBJ2-2; D not certain. The CDR3 has 13 amino acids. CDR1 is SNHLY and CDR2 is FYNNEI in the germline V gene. The V and J ends lost 5 bases and 6 bases respectively, with 10 bases between them. CDR3 protein: CASSPVVAGELFF. The CDR3 DNA is TGTGCCAGCAGTCCTGTAGTCGCCGGGGAGCTGTTTTTT.

This chain links TRBV27 with TRBJ2-3, with D possibly being TRBD2 (7 bases). Germline CDR1 MNHEY, CDR2 SMNVEV (reference sequence). Trimming removed 1 base from V and 5 bases from J, with 22 bases in between. The CDR3 contains 18 residues. This chain's CDR3 is CASSLFIGGRRGIDTQYF. CDR3 DNA: TGTGCCAGCAGTTTATTCATCGGGGGGCGGAGGGGAATAGATACGCAGTATTTT.